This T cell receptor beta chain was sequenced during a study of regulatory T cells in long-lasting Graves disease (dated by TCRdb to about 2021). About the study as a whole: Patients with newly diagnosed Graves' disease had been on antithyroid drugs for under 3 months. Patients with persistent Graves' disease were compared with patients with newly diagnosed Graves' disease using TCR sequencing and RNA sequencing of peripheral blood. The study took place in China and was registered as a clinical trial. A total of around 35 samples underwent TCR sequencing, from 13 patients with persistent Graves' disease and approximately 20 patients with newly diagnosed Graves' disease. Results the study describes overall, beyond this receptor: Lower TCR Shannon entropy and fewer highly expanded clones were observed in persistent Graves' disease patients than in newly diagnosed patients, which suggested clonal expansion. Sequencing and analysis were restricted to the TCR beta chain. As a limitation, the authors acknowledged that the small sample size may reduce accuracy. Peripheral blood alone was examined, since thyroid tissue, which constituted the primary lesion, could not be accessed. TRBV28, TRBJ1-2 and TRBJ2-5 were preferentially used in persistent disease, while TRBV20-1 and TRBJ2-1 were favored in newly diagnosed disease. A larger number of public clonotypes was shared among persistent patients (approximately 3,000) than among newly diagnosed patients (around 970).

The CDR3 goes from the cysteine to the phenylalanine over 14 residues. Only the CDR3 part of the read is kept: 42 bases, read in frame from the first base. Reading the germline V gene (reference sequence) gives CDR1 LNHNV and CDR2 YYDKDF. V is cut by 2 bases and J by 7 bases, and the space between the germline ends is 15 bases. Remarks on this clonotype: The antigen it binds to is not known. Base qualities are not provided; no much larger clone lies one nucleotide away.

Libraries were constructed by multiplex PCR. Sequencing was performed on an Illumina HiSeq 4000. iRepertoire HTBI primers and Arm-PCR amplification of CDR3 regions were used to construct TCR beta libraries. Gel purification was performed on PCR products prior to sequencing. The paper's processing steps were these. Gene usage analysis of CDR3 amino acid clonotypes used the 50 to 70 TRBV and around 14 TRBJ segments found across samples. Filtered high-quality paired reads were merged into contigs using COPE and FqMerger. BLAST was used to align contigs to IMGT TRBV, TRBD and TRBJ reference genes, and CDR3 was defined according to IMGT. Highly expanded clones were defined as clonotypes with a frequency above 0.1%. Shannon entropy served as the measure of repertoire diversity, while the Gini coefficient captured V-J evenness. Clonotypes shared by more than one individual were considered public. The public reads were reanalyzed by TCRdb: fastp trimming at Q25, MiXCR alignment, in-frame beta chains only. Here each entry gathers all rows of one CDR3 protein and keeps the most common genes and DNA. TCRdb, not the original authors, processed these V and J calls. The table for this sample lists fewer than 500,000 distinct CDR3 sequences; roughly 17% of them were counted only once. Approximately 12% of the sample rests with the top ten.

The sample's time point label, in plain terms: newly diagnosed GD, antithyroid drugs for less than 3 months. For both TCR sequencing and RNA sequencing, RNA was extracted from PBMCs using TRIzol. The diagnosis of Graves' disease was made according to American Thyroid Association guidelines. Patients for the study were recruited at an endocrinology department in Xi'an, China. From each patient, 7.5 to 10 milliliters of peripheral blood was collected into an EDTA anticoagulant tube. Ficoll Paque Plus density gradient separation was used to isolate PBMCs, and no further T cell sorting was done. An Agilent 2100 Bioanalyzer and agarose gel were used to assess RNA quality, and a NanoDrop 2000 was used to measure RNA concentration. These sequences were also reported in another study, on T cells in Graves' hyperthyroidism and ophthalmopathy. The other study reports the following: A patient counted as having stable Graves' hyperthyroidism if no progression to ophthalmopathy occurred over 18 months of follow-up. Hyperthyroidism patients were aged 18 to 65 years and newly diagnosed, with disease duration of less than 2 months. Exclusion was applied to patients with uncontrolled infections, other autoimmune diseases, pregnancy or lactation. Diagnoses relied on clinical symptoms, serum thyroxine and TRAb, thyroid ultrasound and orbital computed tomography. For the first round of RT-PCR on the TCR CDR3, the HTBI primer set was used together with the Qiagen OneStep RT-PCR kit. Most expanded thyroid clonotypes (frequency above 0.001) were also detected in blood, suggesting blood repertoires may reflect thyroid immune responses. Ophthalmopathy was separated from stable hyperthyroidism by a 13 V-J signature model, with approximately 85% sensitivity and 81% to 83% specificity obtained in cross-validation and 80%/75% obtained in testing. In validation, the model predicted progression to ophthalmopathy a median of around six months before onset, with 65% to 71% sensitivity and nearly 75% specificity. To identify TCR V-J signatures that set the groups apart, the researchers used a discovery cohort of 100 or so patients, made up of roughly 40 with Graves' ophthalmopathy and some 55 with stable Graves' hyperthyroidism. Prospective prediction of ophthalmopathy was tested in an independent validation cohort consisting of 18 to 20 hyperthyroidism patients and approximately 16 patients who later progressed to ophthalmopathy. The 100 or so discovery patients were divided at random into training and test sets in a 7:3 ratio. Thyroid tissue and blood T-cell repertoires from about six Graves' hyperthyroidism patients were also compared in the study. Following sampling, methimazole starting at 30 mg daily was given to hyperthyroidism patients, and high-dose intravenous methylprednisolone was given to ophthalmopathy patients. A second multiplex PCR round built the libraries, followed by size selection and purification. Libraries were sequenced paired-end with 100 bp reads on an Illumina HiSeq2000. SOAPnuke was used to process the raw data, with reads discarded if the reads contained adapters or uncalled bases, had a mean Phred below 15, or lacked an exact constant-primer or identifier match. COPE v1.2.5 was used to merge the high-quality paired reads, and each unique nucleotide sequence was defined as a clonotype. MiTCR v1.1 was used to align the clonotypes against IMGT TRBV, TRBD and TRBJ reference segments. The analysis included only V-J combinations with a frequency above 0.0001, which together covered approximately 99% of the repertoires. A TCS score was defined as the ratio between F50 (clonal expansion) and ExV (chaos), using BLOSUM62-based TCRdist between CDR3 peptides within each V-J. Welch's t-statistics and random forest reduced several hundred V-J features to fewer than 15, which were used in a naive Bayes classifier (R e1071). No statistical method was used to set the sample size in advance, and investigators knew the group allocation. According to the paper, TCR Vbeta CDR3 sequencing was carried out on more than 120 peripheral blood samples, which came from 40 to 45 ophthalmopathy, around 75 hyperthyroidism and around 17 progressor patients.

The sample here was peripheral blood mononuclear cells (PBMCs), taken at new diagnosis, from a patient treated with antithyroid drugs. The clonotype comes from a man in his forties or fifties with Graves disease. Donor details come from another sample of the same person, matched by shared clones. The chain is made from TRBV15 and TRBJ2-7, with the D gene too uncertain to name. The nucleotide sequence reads TGTGCCACCAGCAGACGGATACCGCCGAGGGAGCAGTACTTC. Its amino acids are CATSRRIPPREQYF.